Ten or more counts support the clone carrying this T cell receptor beta chain. As yet, its antigen is unknown. The data belong to a study of cytomegalovirus exposure and HLA in healthy donors. Study-wide results and caveats: V- and J-gene trimming of TCR beta was linked (in a later analysis) to a missense DCLRE1C variant.

Germline CDR1 is LNHDA and CDR2 is SQIVND (reference sequence). The CDR3 is 15 amino acids. V was pared by 10 bases and J by 0 bases, with 16 bases between. The PCR was carried out with 60 Vbeta primers and 13 Jbeta primers. Profiled with immunoSEQ multiplex PCR; TCRdb holds only in-frame clones, not every one. Of approximately 150,000 clones in the sample, approximately 71% were seen once. The chain is built from TRBV19 and TRBJ1-5; D not resolved. This clonotype was obtained from a woman younger than 30 in good health and CMV-seropositive. Sequencing input: PBMCs. For the CDR3, the DNA is TGTGCCACCGATCCCAGGAGGAATAGCAATCAGCCCCAGCATTTT. The encoded protein is CATDPRRNSNQPQHF. Based on the CDR3 plus reference TRBV19 and TRBJ1-5, the full variable domain is DGGITQSPKYLFRKEGQNVTLSCEQNLNHDAMYWYRQDPGQGLRLIYYSQIVNDFQKGDIAEGYSVSREKKESFPLTVTSAQKNPTAFYLCATDPRRNSNQPQHFGDGTRLSIL.